The 10 T cell receptor beta chains reported below all come from one sample, sequenced in a study of cytotoxic CD8 clonotypes in ibrutinib-treated CLL. Data came from immunoSEQ multiplex PCR; TCRdb stores just in-frame clones and leaves some out. Found here are over 95,000 clones, under 70% of them singletons; the top ten hold 37%. The source material was PBMCs, sampled after 24 months of ibrutinib treatment. These receptors were collected from a human donor with chronic lymphocytic leukemia.

This CDR3 reads CASSHQGGAFF. Here the CDR3 DNA reads TGTGCCAGCAGCCACCAGGGAGGAGCTTTCTTT. The J gene is TRBJ1-1, the V gene TRBV11-3, with D maybe TRBD1 (5 bases). The CDR3 contains 11 residues. Germline assignment: CDR1 SGHNT and CDR2 YENEEA. V gave up 5 bases and J gave up 10 bases, with 11 bases separating them.

The chain couples TRBV29-1 to TRBJ1-6; D ambiguous. Germline CDR1 and CDR2: SQVTM and ANQGSEA. Between the trimmed V and J ends, which lost 6 bases and 4 bases, there was a span of 13 bases. The CDR3 has 14 amino acids. The CDR3 DNA is TGCAGCGTCTCCGAAAGGGCGTATAATTCACCCCTCCACTTT. It yields the protein CSVSERAYNSPLHF.

This clone was seen a handful of times. The chain has TRBV6-6 and TRBJ2-7; D gene unclear. The V and J ends lost 5 bases and 2 bases respectively, with 7 bases between them. Germline lookup yields CDR1 MNHNY and CDR2 SVGAGI (reference sequence). This CDR3 spans 12 amino acids. The CDR3 nucleotides read TGTGCCAGCAGTCCGGCACCCTACGAGCAGTACTTC. This translates into CASSPAPYEQYF.

The chain couples TRBV28 to TRBJ1-2, with 7 nucleotides matching TRBD1. This CDR3 is 16 amino acids long. Germline V gives CDR1 MDHEN, CDR2 SYDVKM. The V segment lost 6 bases and the J segment 3 bases; nucleotides outside the gene matches: 13. CDR3 protein: CASRTPKGAQDYGYTF. Here the CDR3 DNA reads TGTGCCAGCAGAACACCCAAGGGGGCGCAGGACTATGGCTACACCTTC.

The rearrangement joins TRBV28 to TRBJ1-2; maybe TRBD1 (5 bases). CDR1 and CDR2 from the germline V gene are MDHEN and SYDVKM. V was pared by 8 bases and J by 2 bases, with 9 bases between. The length of the CDR3 is 12 residues. The CDR3 DNA reads TGTGCCAGCGGGACGGGAAACTATGGCTACACCTTC. This translates into CASGTGNYGYTF.

The chain uses TRBV28 and TRBJ1-2; D remains unclear. V was pared by 5 bases and J by 4 bases, with 14 bases between. CDR1 is MDHEN and CDR2 is SYDVKM in the germline V gene. This CDR3 contains 14 residues. CDR3 sequence reads: CASSPQKAGYGYTF. CDR3 coding DNA: TGTGCCAGCAGTCCACAGAAGGCAGGCTATGGCTACACCTTC.

The V gene is TRBV7-8, the J gene TRBJ2-3; 14 positions agree with TRBD2. Germline loops: CDR1 SGHVS, CDR2 FQNEAQ. The V segment lost 4 bases and the J segment 0 bases; nucleotides outside the gene matches: 6. This CDR3 spans 18 amino acids. Written as DNA, the CDR3 is TGTGCCAGCAGCTATCGACTAGCGGGGGGGCGAAGCACAGATACGCAGTATTTT. It codes for CASSYRLAGGRSTDTQYF.

The chain is built from TRBV5-6 and TRBJ2-2, with 9 nucleotides matching TRBD1. V shed 1 base and J 3 bases; nucleotides not matched to a gene: 7. Germline V gene lookup returns CDR1 SGHDT and CDR2 YYEEEE. The CDR3 is 17 amino acids. Written as DNA, the CDR3 is TGTGCCAGCAGCTTGTCTACAGGGGGCATTTACACCGGGGAGCTGTTTTTT. This codes for CASSLSTGGIYTGELFF.

The chain carries TRBV28 and TRBJ1-2; D possibly corresponds to TRBD1 (6 bases). Trimming shortened V by 9 bases and J by 3 bases, and 17 bases separated the two germline ends. Germline assignment: CDR1 MDHEN and CDR2 SYDVKM. CDR3 length equals 14 residues. Here the CDR3 reads CASPNGGSHYGYTF. CDR3 DNA sequence: TGTGCCAGTCCGAACGGGGGCAGCCACTATGGCTACACCTTC.

This rearrangement joins TRBV2 to TRBJ2-5; tentative D call: TRBD2 (6 bases). Germline V CDR1 and CDR2: SNHLY, FYNNEI. This CDR3 is 14 amino acids long. Deletions cut 4 bases from V and 9 bases from J, with 18 bases between. The DNA of the CDR3 is TGTGCCAGCAGTGCGGCCCGGGAATGGGGGGCCCAGTACTTC. Its protein product is CASSAAREWGAQYF.